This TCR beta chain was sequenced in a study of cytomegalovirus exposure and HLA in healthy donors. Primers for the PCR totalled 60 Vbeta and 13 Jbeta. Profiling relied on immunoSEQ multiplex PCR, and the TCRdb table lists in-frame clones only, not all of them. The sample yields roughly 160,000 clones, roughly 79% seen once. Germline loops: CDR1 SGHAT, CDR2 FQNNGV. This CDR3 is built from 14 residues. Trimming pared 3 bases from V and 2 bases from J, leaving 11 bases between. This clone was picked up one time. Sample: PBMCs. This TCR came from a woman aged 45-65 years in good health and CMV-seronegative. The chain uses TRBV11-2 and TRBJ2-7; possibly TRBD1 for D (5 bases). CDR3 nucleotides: TGTGCCAGCAGCTTGGATGACAGAACCTACGAGCAGTACTTC. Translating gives CASSLDDRTYEQYF.